These 20 T cell receptor beta chains were all obtained from the same sample, sequenced in a study of CD8+CD57+ T cells in acquired aplastic anemia. Genomic DNA templated the TCR beta VDJ and CDR3 profiling. TCRdb processed the reads anew with MiXCR; each CDR3 protein has one entry. The table lists some 120,000 distinct CDR3 sequences, around 50% of them singletons. Specimen: sorted CD4+, CD8+, or CD8+CD57+ T cells (not recorded which) from PBMCs. These receptor sequences come from a human donor in good health, serving as a control.

In its sample, this clonotype was seen many times. The gene calls are TRBV6-1 and TRBJ2-7; 7 bases align to TRBD1. V trimming: 7 bases; J trimming: 0 bases; junction bases outside the gene matches: 6. The CDR3 spans 14 residues. Per the germline V gene, CDR1 is MNHNS and CDR2 is SASEGT. In DNA form, the CDR3 reads TGTGCCAGCACTGACAGGGAAGCCTCCTACGAGCAGTACTTC. Translation: CASTDREASYEQYF.

This chain connects TRBV7-3 to TRBJ1-6; no reliable D call. Germline V gene sequence: CDR1 SGHTA, CDR2 FQGTGA. This CDR3 is 13 amino acids long. Trimming took 4 bases from V and 10 from J, leaving 11 bases between them. CDR3: CASSSQSGSPLHF. In DNA, the CDR3 is TGTGCCAGCAGCTCCCAATCCGGCTCACCCCTCCACTTT.

As DNA, the CDR3 is TGTGCTAGTGGTTGGGCCCAGAATACAGGGGGCGACGGGAAACATTACGCCGGGGAGCTGTTTTTT. This codes for CASGWAQNTGGDGKHYAGELFF. This chain joins TRBV12-5 and TRBJ2-2; 9 bases are shared with TRBD1. With 4 bases clipped from V and 6 bases from J, the junction kept 27 bases outside the gene matches. This CDR3 spans 22 amino acids. In germline, CDR1 is LGHNT, CDR2 FRNRAP.

There are many counts of this clonotype. The chain recombines TRBV5-4 with TRBJ2-2, with TRBD1 matching 7 bases. J lost 6 bases, V lost 0 bases, and 11 bases had no gene match. Per germline, CDR1 SGHNT and CDR2 YYREEE (reference sequence). The CDR3 spans 17 residues. The CDR3 sequence: CASSLGYRGSGSGELFF. In nucleotides, the CDR3 is TGTGCCAGCAGCTTGGGGTACAGGGGCTCAGGGTCCGGGGAGCTGTTTTTT.

The chain has TRBV7-3 and TRBJ1-6; no firm D call. Trimming took 5 bases from V and 8 from J, leaving 10 bases between them. Germline CDR1 and CDR2: SGHTA and FQGTGA. The CDR3 is made up of 13 amino acids. CDR3 DNA sequence: TGTGCCAGCAGCCGTCGGTGGGATTCACCCCTCCACTTT. As protein: CASSRRWDSPLHF.

A remark on this clonotype: An end of the junction does not agree with germline; a read error may underlie this. The chain combines TRBV2 with TRBJ2-2, with D possibly TRBD2 on 6 matching bases. CDR3 length equals 15 residues. Germline V lookup: CDR1 SNHLY, CDR2 FYNNEI. CDR3 coding DNA: TGTGCCAGCAGTATGACTAGAGCGAACACCGGGGAGCTGTCTTTT. Translated: CASSMTRANTGELSF.

V is TRBV6-5 and J is TRBJ2-4, with D perhaps being TRBD1 or TRBD2 (6 bases each). Germline V gives CDR1 MNHEY, CDR2 SVGAGI. The CDR3 loop spans 15 amino acids. V was clipped by 4 bases and J by 3 bases, with 13 bases between them. CDR3 amino acids: CASSSRGDHKNIQYF. The CDR3 bases are TGTGCCAGCAGTTCAAGGGGGGATCACAAAAACATTCAGTACTTC.

This chain joins TRBV2 and TRBJ2-5; a possible D gene is TRBD1 (6 bases). CDR1 is SNHLY and CDR2 is FYNNEI in the germline V gene. V was clipped by 4 bases and J by 1 base, with 13 bases between them. The CDR3 runs to 15 residues. Written as DNA, the CDR3 is TGTGCCAGCAGTGTAGGGGGAGCGGCCCAAGAGACCCAGTACTTC. Translation: CASSVGGAAQETQYF.

This clonotype has only a few counts. V and J are TRBV6-1 and TRBJ1-4, with 7 bases identical to TRBD1. V gave up 5 bases and J gave up 0 bases; unmatched junction bases: 6. The CDR3 is 16 residues long. Germline CDR1 is MNHNS and CDR2 is SASEGT. DNA of the CDR3: TGTGCCAGCAGTCCTTCGGGACAGTCAACTAATGAAAAACTGTTTTTT. Residues: CASSPSGQSTNEKLFF.

V is TRBV7-2 and J is TRBJ2-2, with D possibly matching TRBD1 (6 bases). V gave up 1 base and J gave up 0 bases, with 9 bases separating them. The CDR3 sequence is 16 residues long. The V gene's germline CDR1 is SGHTA and CDR2 FQGNSA. Here the CDR3 reads CASSLDRDANTGELFF. In nucleotides, the CDR3 is TGTGCCAGCAGCTTAGACAGGGACGCGAACACCGGGGAGCTGTTTTTT.

This sequence joins TRBV25-1 and TRBJ1-1, with D tentatively TRBD1 (5 bases). Trimming cost V 3 bases and J 10 bases, with 9 bases left between them. CDR3 length equals 11 residues. CDR1 MGHDK and CDR2 SYGVNS come from the germline V gene. CDR3 DNA sequence: TGTGCCAGCAGTGAGCAGGGAAGAGCTTTCTTT. Translating gives CASSEQGRAFF.

This clonotype was seen more than once but under ten times. In this CDR3 the conserved last residue, phenylalanine or tryptophan, is missing, so a read error is likely. The chain has TRBV18 and TRBJ1-1, with TRBD1 matching over 7 bases. The CDR3 is 12 amino acids. V dropped 3 bases and J dropped 7; count of bases not matched to a gene: 2. The germline V gene has CDR1 KGHSH and CDR2 LQKENI. In DNA form, the CDR3 reads TGTGCCAGCTCACCCCGGGACAGTGAAGCTTTCTCT. It codes for CASSPRDSEAFS.

This clonotype was counted at least ten times. The chain employs TRBV19 and TRBJ2-2; tentatively, D is TRBD2 (5 bases). The CDR3 is 12 residues long. V was clipped by 9 bases and J by 7 bases, with 12 bases between them. Looked up from germline, CDR1 is LNHDA and CDR2 is SQIVND (reference sequence). CDR3 sequence (DNA): TGTGCCAGCCCTAGCTCCGGCGGGGAGCTGTTTTTT. Its translation: CASPSSGGELFF.

This clonotype has ten or more counts. J is TRBJ2-5 and V is TRBV30, with unresolved D. Trimming removed 8 bases from V and 3 bases from J, with 16 bases in between. The CDR3 spans 13 residues. Germline lookup yields CDR1 GTSNPN and CDR2 SVGIG (reference sequence). The CDR3 DNA reads TGTGCCGGCAACCGCAATCCCAAAGAGACCCAGTACTTC. It encodes CAGNRNPKETQYF.

The chain couples TRBV7-2 to TRBJ2-3; 7 bases are shared with TRBD2. This CDR3 is 14 amino acids long. The germline V gene has CDR1 SGHTA and CDR2 FQGNSA. With 1 base clipped from V and 8 bases from J, the junction kept 6 bases outside the gene matches. The CDR3 loop reads CASSLGLAPGTQYF. DNA for the CDR3: TGTGCCAGCAGCTTAGGACTAGCTCCAGGTACGCAGTATTTT.

A single count supports this clonotype. The chain uses TRBV4-3 and TRBJ1-6; no firm D call. V was pared by 4 bases and J by 8 bases, with 9 bases between. The length of the CDR3 is 13 residues. The germline V gene has CDR1 LGHNA and CDR2 YSLEER. CDR3 sequence reads: CASSRLVDSPLHF. The DNA for the CDR3 is TGCGCCAGCAGCCGCTTAGTTGATTCACCCCTCCACTTT.

This clonotype was counted many times. The chain has TRBV5-1 and TRBJ1-2; TRBD1 matches 8 bases. Trimming removed 4 bases from V and 4 bases from J; junction bases left unmatched: 9. Germline values: CDR1 SGHRS, CDR2 YFSETQ. The CDR3 loop spans 15 amino acids. As DNA, the CDR3 is TGCGCCAGCAGCGGTACAGGGGGATTGCCCTATGGCTACACCTTC. It encodes CASSGTGGLPYGYTF.

This clonotype was counted at least ten times. V usage is TRBV11-2 and J usage is TRBJ2-7, with 14 bases matching TRBD2. The germline V gene has CDR1 SGHAT and CDR2 FQNNGV. This CDR3 contains 15 residues. With 5 bases clipped from V and 4 bases from J, the junction kept 4 bases outside the gene matches. CDR3 sequence reads: CASSTRLAGGYEQYF. The CDR3 DNA sequence: TGTGCCAGCAGCACCAGACTAGCGGGAGGGTACGAGCAGTACTTC.

This clonotype was observed many times. The chain joins TRBV3-1 to TRBJ1-1; possibly TRBD1 for D (6 bases). Germline V gene lookup returns CDR1 LGHDT and CDR2 YNNKEL (reference sequence). The CDR3 length is 14 residues. Between the trimmed V and J ends, which lost 1 base and 1 base, there was a span of 7 bases. In DNA form, the CDR3 reads TGTGCCAGCAGCCAAGCGGGACAGAACACTGAAGCTTTCTTT. This gives the protein CASSQAGQNTEAFF.

This clonotype was detected only a few times. The V and J genes are TRBV6-1 and TRBJ1-2, with 12 bases aligning to TRBD1. The V gene's germline CDR1 is MNHNS and CDR2 SASEGT. CDR3 length equals 15 residues. J lost 5 bases, V lost 2 bases, and 3 bases had no gene match. CDR3 DNA: TGTGCCAGCAGTGAATCGGGACAGGGGGCGTATGGCTACACCTTC. Encoded protein: CASSESGQGAYGYTF.